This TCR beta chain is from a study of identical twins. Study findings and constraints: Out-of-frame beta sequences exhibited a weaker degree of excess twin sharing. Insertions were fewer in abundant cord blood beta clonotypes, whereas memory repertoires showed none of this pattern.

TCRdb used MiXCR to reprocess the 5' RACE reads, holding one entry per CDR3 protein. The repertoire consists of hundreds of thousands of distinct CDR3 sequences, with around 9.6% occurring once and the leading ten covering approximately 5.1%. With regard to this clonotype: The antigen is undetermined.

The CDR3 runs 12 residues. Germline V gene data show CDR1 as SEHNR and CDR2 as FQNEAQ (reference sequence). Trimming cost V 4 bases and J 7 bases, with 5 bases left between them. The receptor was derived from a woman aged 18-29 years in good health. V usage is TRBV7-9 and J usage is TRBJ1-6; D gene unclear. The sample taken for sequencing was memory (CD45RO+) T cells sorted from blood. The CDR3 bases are TGTGCCAGCAGCTCTCGGAATTCACCCCTCCACTTT. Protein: CASSSRNSPLHF.